Listed below are T cell receptor beta chains from one sample, sequenced in a study of blood T cell repertoires in COVID-19. Generated by immunoSEQ multiplex PCR, the TCRdb table keeps only in-frame clones and is missing some. The table shows tens of thousands of clones, with 65% to 85% occurring only once. The sample comprised peripheral blood. The source of these receptors is a woman aged 60 to 75 with acute or convalescent COVID-19. The CDR3 runs from the conserved cysteine through the conserved F or W. D genes are given only for firm matches. The size field is filled for only some rows; it gives once, few, many or a size class.

d_call	clone_size	v_call	j_call	cdr3_nt	cdr3_aa
TRBD2	-	TRBV24-1	TRBJ2-3	TGTGCCACCAGTGATTTAGGGGGGCTAGCGGGTGATACCACAGATACGCAGTATTTT	CATSDLGGLAGDTTDTQYF
TRBD2	once	TRBV10-3	TRBJ2-2	TGTGCCATCAGGGGACTAGTGGGGAACACCGGGGAGCTGTTTTTT	CAIRGLVGNTGELFF
-	-	TRBV5-1	TRBJ1-2	TGCGCCAGCAAGACGGTCCCAGGGGCTAACTATGGCTACACCTTC	CASKTVPGANYGYTF
-	-	TRBV9	TRBJ1-5	TGTGCCATCTATCAGCCCCAGCATTTT	CAIYQPQHF
TRBD1	-	TRBV2	TRBJ1-4	TGTGCCAGCAGTGAGGACAGGCATAATGAAAAACTGTTTTTT	CASSEDRHNEKLFF
-	once	TRBV5-1	TRBJ2-3	TGCGCCAGCAGCTTCGGGGATAGCACAGATACGCAGTATTTT	CASSFGDSTDTQYF
-	-	TRBV19	TRBJ2-2	TGTGCCAGTAGTACCAGGGTCGACGGGGAGCTGTTTTTT	CASSTRVDGELFF
TRBD1	-	TRBV27	TRBJ2-3	TGTGCCAGCAGTTTAAACAGGGGTACAGATACGCAGTATTTT	CASSLNRGTDTQYF
-	-	TRBV18	TRBJ1-1	TGTGCCAGCTCACGAAATCAGAAAGATGAAGCTTTCTTT	CASSRNQKDEAFF
TRBD1	few	TRBV4-1	TRBJ2-3	TGCGCCAGCAGCCAGCCGGGACAGGGTAGGGGCACAGATACGCAGTATTTT	CASSQPGQGRGTDTQYF
-	-	TRBV6-4	TRBJ2-1	TGTGCCAGCAGTACTAGTGGTGATAATGAGCAGTTCTTC	CASSTSGDNEQFF